These T cell receptor beta chains were read from a single sample in a study of CD8+ T cells in alopecia areata. TCRdb's copy holds only in-frame clones and misses some; the assay was immunoSEQ multiplex PCR. The table includes 150,000 or so clones, approximately 50% detected once. Specimen: CD4+ T cells sorted from blood. The origin of the receptors is a human donor with alopecia areata. Each CDR3 is given with its conserved first and last residue. Fields, in order: clone size, V gene, D gene, J gene, CDR3 protein, CDR3 DNA. The D gene is left open where the match is weak. Clone size, where shown, is once, few, many, or a class for clones that have expanded.

clone size: -
V gene: TRBV19
D gene: TRBD2
J gene: TRBJ2-1
CDR3 protein: CASSRLAGGVYNEQFF
CDR3 DNA: TGTGCCAGTAGTAGACTAGCGGGAGGGGTCTACAATGAGCAGTTCTTC

clone size: -
V gene: TRBV2
D gene: TRBD2
J gene: TRBJ2-7
CDR3 protein: CASRTSGTYEQYF
CDR3 DNA: TGTGCCAGCAGGACTAGCGGGACCTACGAGCAGTACTTC

clone size: few
V gene: TRBV6-4
D gene: -
J gene: TRBJ2-4
CDR3 protein: CASSGRTEQSDRF
CDR3 DNA: TGTGCCAGCAGTGGGCGAACAGAGCAATCAGACAGATTC

clone size: -
V gene: TRBV7-8
D gene: -
J gene: TRBJ2-7
CDR3 protein: CASSLGGSSSYEQYF
CDR3 DNA: TGTGCCAGCAGCTTAGGGGGCAGCAGCTCCTACGAGCAGTACTTC

clone size: once
V gene: TRBV5-1
D gene: TRBD2
J gene: TRBJ2-7
CDR3 protein: CASSLRAGAGEQYF
CDR3 DNA: TGCGCCAGCAGCTTGCGAGCGGGAGCGGGAGAGCAGTACTTC

clone size: -
V gene: TRBV23-1
D gene: -
J gene: TRBJ1-2
CDR3 protein: CASSIAPLSSTF
CDR3 DNA: TGCGCCAGCAGTATCGCCCCCCTGTCAAGCACCTTC

clone size: -
V gene: TRBV5-1
D gene: -
J gene: TRBJ2-5
CDR3 protein: CASSSYQETQYF
CDR3 DNA: TGCGCCAGCAGCTCTTACCAAGAGACCCAGTACTTC

clone size: -
V gene: TRBV25-1
D gene: TRBD2
J gene: TRBJ2-2
CDR3 protein: CASSESAAGGITGELFF
CDR3 DNA: TGTGCCAGCAGTGAATCCGCAGCGGGAGGGATAACCGGGGAGCTGTTTTTT

clone size: few
V gene: TRBV29-1
D gene: -
J gene: TRBJ2-3
CDR3 protein: CSVDQGYTDTQYF
CDR3 DNA: TGCAGCGTTGATCAGGGCTACACAGATACGCAGTATTTT

clone size: -
V gene: TRBV19
D gene: -
J gene: TRBJ2-3
CDR3 protein: CASRPGHGGDTQYF
CDR3 DNA: TGTGCCAGTAGGCCGGGACACGGGGGAGATACGCAGTATTTT

clone size: few
V gene: TRBV29-1
D gene: -
J gene: TRBJ1-1
CDR3 protein: CSMVETGANTEAFF
CDR3 DNA: TGCAGCATGGTGGAGACAGGAGCGAACACTGAAGCTTTCTTT

clone size: -
V gene: TRBV29-1
D gene: -
J gene: TRBJ1-2
CDR3 protein: CSVDVRESNYGYTF
CDR3 DNA: TGCAGCGTTGACGTCCGGGAATCTAACTATGGCTACACCTTC

clone size: -
V gene: TRBV4-2
D gene: TRBD1
J gene: TRBJ1-2
CDR3 protein: CASSLPGQGTGYTF
CDR3 DNA: TGTGCCAGCAGCCTGCCGGGACAGGGAACAGGCTACACCTTC

clone size: -
V gene: TRBV15
D gene: -
J gene: TRBJ2-3
CDR3 protein: CATSRDVPGLTDTQYF
CDR3 DNA: TGTGCCACCAGCAGAGACGTACCGGGACTCACAGATACGCAGTATTTT

clone size: -
V gene: TRBV2
D gene: -
J gene: TRBJ1-1
CDR3 protein: CASSDSFGTEAFF
CDR3 DNA: TGTGCCAGCAGTGACAGCTTCGGCACTGAAGCTTTCTTT

clone size: -
V gene: TRBV7-6
D gene: TRBD2
J gene: TRBJ2-1
CDR3 protein: CASSLGLANHEQFF
CDR3 DNA: TGTGCCAGCAGCTTGGGACTAGCTAACCATGAGCAGTTCTTC

clone size: -
V gene: TRBV6-4
D gene: -
J gene: TRBJ1-5
CDR3 protein: CASSDRSNQPQHF
CDR3 DNA: TGTGCCAGCAGTGACAGAAGCAATCAGCCCCAGCATTTT

clone size: few
V gene: TRBV29-1
D gene: TRBD1
J gene: TRBJ2-7
CDR3 protein: CSEDRDSSYEQYF
CDR3 DNA: TGCAGCGAGGACCGGGACAGCTCCTACGAGCAGTACTTC

clone size: -
V gene: TRBV7-8
D gene: -
J gene: TRBJ2-5
CDR3 protein: CASSLDRAETQYF
CDR3 DNA: TGTGCCAGCAGCTTAGACAGGGCTGAGACCCAGTACTTC

clone size: few
V gene: TRBV19
D gene: TRBD1
J gene: TRBJ2-7
CDR3 protein: CASSIMVTGGYEQYF
CDR3 DNA: TGTGCCAGTAGTATAATGGTAACAGGGGGCTACGAGCAGTACTTC

clone size: -
V gene: TRBV28
D gene: -
J gene: TRBJ2-1
CDR3 protein: CASSFIYNEQFF
CDR3 DNA: TGTGCCAGCAGTTTTATATACAATGAGCAGTTCTTC

clone size: -
V gene: TRBV28
D gene: -
J gene: TRBJ2-6
CDR3 protein: CASSLFRGGANVLTF
CDR3 DNA: TGTGCCAGCAGTTTATTCCGGGGTGGGGCCAACGTCCTGACTTTC

clone size: -
V gene: TRBV5-1
D gene: -
J gene: TRBJ2-5
CDR3 protein: CASSFEGGETQYF
CDR3 DNA: TGCGCCAGCAGCTTCGAGGGAGGAGAGACCCAGTACTTC

clone size: -
V gene: TRBV5-1
D gene: -
J gene: TRBJ1-5
CDR3 protein: CASSESSNQPQHF
CDR3 DNA: TGCGCCAGCAGCGAGAGTAGCAATCAGCCCCAGCATTTT

clone size: few
V gene: TRBV19
D gene: -
J gene: TRBJ2-1
CDR3 protein: CASSISGGSYNEQFF
CDR3 DNA: TGTGCCAGTAGTATTAGCGGAGGCTCCTACAATGAGCAGTTCTTC

clone size: -
V gene: TRBV30
D gene: -
J gene: TRBJ1-5
CDR3 protein: CAWSVRGVQRQPQHF
CDR3 DNA: TGTGCCTGGAGTGTACGCGGGGTTCAGCGGCAGCCCCAGCATTTT

clone size: -
V gene: TRBV10-3
D gene: TRBD1
J gene: TRBJ2-5
CDR3 protein: CAIRAGQGLGWTQYF
CDR3 DNA: TGTGCCATCAGAGCCGGACAGGGCCTAGGTTGGACCCAGTACTTC

clone size: -
V gene: TRBV23-1
D gene: -
J gene: TRBJ2-7
CDR3 protein: CASSQPREGTYEQYF
CDR3 DNA: TGCGCCAGCAGTCAACCGCGTGAGGGGACCTACGAGCAGTACTTC

clone size: -
V gene: TRBV2
D gene: -
J gene: TRBJ1-1
CDR3 protein: CASSESRNTEAFF
CDR3 DNA: TGTGCCAGCAGTGAAAGTAGGAACACTGAAGCTTTCTTT

clone size: few
V gene: TRBV6-5
D gene: TRBD2
J gene: TRBJ2-7
CDR3 protein: CASSYSGLAEIYEQYF
CDR3 DNA: TGTGCCAGCAGTTACTCCGGGCTAGCGGAGATCTACGAGCAGTACTTC

clone size: few
V gene: TRBV29-1
D gene: -
J gene: TRBJ2-7
CDR3 protein: CSVRSGGYEQYF
CDR3 DNA: TGCAGCGTTCGCAGTGGCGGTTACGAGCAGTACTTC

clone size: -
V gene: TRBV30
D gene: TRBD2
J gene: TRBJ2-7
CDR3 protein: CAWTLGGGQYF
CDR3 DNA: TGTGCCTGGACACTCGGCGGGGGGCAGTACTTC

clone size: few
V gene: TRBV20-1
D gene: -
J gene: TRBJ2-1
CDR3 protein: CSARVGVEQFF
CDR3 DNA: TGCAGTGCTAGAGTTGGCGTTGAGCAGTTCTTC

clone size: -
V gene: TRBV15
D gene: TRBD2
J gene: TRBJ2-1
CDR3 protein: CATSRDGTRNEQFF
CDR3 DNA: TGTGCCACCAGCAGAGACGGGACTAGGAATGAGCAGTTCTTC

clone size: -
V gene: TRBV29-1
D gene: -
J gene: TRBJ1-1
CDR3 protein: CSVKTGMNTEAFF
CDR3 DNA: TGCAGCGTAAAGACCGGCATGAACACTGAAGCTTTCTTT

clone size: -
V gene: TRBV5-1
D gene: TRBD1
J gene: TRBJ2-3
CDR3 protein: CASSSIQGASADTQYF
CDR3 DNA: TGCGCCAGCAGCTCTATACAGGGGGCATCGGCAGATACGCAGTATTTT

clone size: -
V gene: TRBV29-1
D gene: -
J gene: TRBJ1-1
CDR3 protein: CSVGGESVWNTEAFF
CDR3 DNA: TGCAGCGTTGGTGGGGAATCCGTCTGGAACACTGAAGCTTTCTTT